This T cell receptor (beta chain) was sequenced for a study of regulatory T cells in long-lasting Graves disease. Time point defined: newly diagnosed GD, antithyroid drugs for less than 3 months. PBMC-extracted RNA yielded the TCR library. Each of the patients was recruited from an endocrinology department situated in Xi'an, China. Library construction for TCR beta used iRepertoire HTBI primers and Arm-PCR of CDR3 regions. TCRdb analysed the multiplex PCR reads with MiXCR anew, one entry per CDR3 protein. Here the sample spans 400,000 to 450,000 distinct CDR3 sequences, roughly 17% being singletons. Germline V gives CDR1 SGHTS, CDR2 YDEGEE. The CDR3 sequence is 15 residues long. The V segment lost 2 bases and the J segment 2 bases; nucleotides outside the gene matches: 4. The sample also formed part of further work on T cells in Graves' hyperthyroidism and ophthalmopathy.

This material consisted of peripheral blood mononuclear cells (PBMCs), taken at new diagnosis, from a patient treated with antithyroid drugs. The TCR sequence derives from a woman aged 25 to 45 with Graves disease. This rearrangement joins TRBV5-8 to TRBJ1-1; TRBD1 aligns across 9 bases. The CDR3 loop is CASSFRTGVNTEAFF. CDR3 DNA sequence: TGTGCCAGCAGCTTCCGGACAGGGGTAAACACTGAAGCTTTCTTT.